The 25 T cell receptor beta chains listed next were all sequenced from one sample in a study of preoperative IRX-2 immunotherapy in early breast cancer. Clones were sequenced by immunoSEQ multiplex PCR, and TCRdb holds only the in-frame ones, with some missing. This sample has about 98,000 clones, with roughly 85% found just once. Regarding treatment: preoperative locoregional IRX-2 cytokine immunotherapy. Material: tumor tissue, obtained after IRX-2 immunotherapy. Source of these receptors: a human donor with breast cancer.

The chain carries TRBV19 and TRBJ1-1; D remains ambiguous. The V gene lost 7 bases and the J gene lost 4 bases, with 7 bases spanning the gap. The CDR3 sequence is 11 residues long. CDR1 is LNHDA and CDR2 is SQIVND in the germline V gene (reference sequence). The CDR3 sequence is CASTSGTEAFF. CDR3 sequence (DNA): TGTGCCAGTACTTCCGGCACTGAAGCTTTCTTT.

The V and J genes are TRBV12-5 and TRBJ2-1; D is uncertain. In germline, CDR1 is LGHNT, CDR2 FRNRAP. The CDR3 is 15 residues long. CDR3: CASIDSRASYNEQFF. The CDR3 DNA reads TGTGCCAGCATCGACTCTCGGGCATCCTACAATGAGCAGTTCTTC.

The chain links TRBV6-8 to TRBJ1-3, with 9 bases identical to TRBD1. The CDR3 loop spans 14 amino acids. The V segment lost 6 bases and the J segment 8 bases; nucleotides outside the gene matches: 8. Per the germline V gene, CDR1 is MNHGY and CDR2 is SAAAGT. CDR3 amino acids: CASRSGQGVYTIYF. DNA of the CDR3: TGTGCCAGCAGGTCGGGACAGGGAGTATACACCATATATTTT.

The rearrangement joins TRBV5-1 to TRBJ2-1; TRBD2 agrees at 8 bases. CDR3 length equals 17 residues. J was trimmed by 0 bases and V by 4 bases; bases with no gene match: 9. Germline V gene sequence: CDR1 SGHRS, CDR2 YFSETQ. In nucleotides, the CDR3 is TGCGCCAGCAGCCCTTTCACCAGCGGGAGCTCCTACAATGAGCAGTTCTTC. This codes for CASSPFTSGSSYNEQFF.

The J gene is TRBJ1-4, the V gene TRBV14; D unclear. The length of the CDR3 is 12 residues. The germline gives CDR1 SGHDN, CDR2 FVKESK. V was clipped by 4 bases and J by 8 bases, with 8 bases between them. CDR3 region: CASSPLGEKLFF. CDR3 nucleotide sequence: TGTGCCAGCAGCCCCTTGGGGGAAAAACTGTTTTTT.

The chain has TRBV2 and TRBJ2-3, with TRBD1 as a possible D gene (7 bases). Germline lookup yields CDR1 SNHLY and CDR2 FYNNEI. The CDR3 loop spans 14 amino acids. Trimming pared 1 base from V and 5 bases from J, leaving 10 bases between. The CDR3 DNA follows: TGTGCCAGCAGTGAAGGACAGGGAGGAGATACGCAGTATTTT. Its translation is CASSEGQGGDTQYF.

This rearrangement joins TRBV6-8 to TRBJ1-2; D remains ambiguous. The CDR3 runs to 17 residues. Germline lookup yields CDR1 MNHGY and CDR2 SAAAGT. The V and J ends lost 0 bases and 2 bases respectively, with 16 bases between them. CDR3 protein: CASSYSVGWEGNYGYTF. CDR3 bases: TGTGCCAGCAGTTACTCCGTTGGCTGGGAGGGCAACTATGGCTACACCTTC.

In the case of this clone: An end of the junction differs from the germline gene, which may be a read error. V usage is TRBV11-3 and J usage is TRBJ2-7; D is possibly TRBD2 (6 bases). This CDR3 is built from 16 residues. The V gene's germline CDR1 is SGHNT and CDR2 YENEEA. For the CDR3, the DNA is TGTGCTAGCAGCTTAGAGGACTCGGGAGAGTGGTGCGAGCAGTACTTC. It specifies CASSLEDSGEWCEQYF.

The chain links TRBV30 to TRBJ2-1, with 8 positions matching TRBD1. CDR3 size: 11 residues. V lost 5 bases and J lost 6; bases outside the gene matches: 0. Per germline, CDR1 GTSNPN and CDR2 SVGIG (reference sequence). The CDR3 bases are TGTGCCTGGGACAGGGGCAATGAGCAGTTCTTC. It translates to CAWDRGNEQFF.

Notes on this clone: Mismatch with germline at one junction end may stem from a read error. V gene TRBV7-6 combines with J gene TRBJ2-7; a possible D gene is TRBD2 (6 bases). The V gene's germline CDR1 is SGHVS and CDR2 FNYEAQ. There are 14 residues in the CDR3. CDR3 sequence: CASSLNRGTHEQYF. CDR3 DNA: TGTGCTAGCAGCTTAAACCGGGGGACCCACGAGCAGTACTTC.

This clone was counted a single time. This chain joins TRBV6-8 and TRBJ1-5; a possible D gene is TRBD1 (5 bases). The CDR3 extends over 13 amino acids. The germline V and J ends were trimmed by 6 bases and 7 bases, with 13 bases remaining between them. The V gene's germline CDR1 is MNHGY and CDR2 SAAAGT. The DNA for the CDR3 is TGTGCCAGCAGACGACAGCCCGACCAGCCCCAGCATTTT. This sequence encodes CASRRQPDQPQHF.

The chain has TRBV5-1 and TRBJ1-1; no reliable D call. Per germline, CDR1 SGHRS and CDR2 YFSETQ. CDR3 length: 15 amino acids. Trimming stripped 0 bases from V and 1 base from J, with 10 bases between. CDR3 sequence: CASSLVGVENTEAFF. The CDR3 nucleotides read TGCGCCAGCAGCTTGGTCGGGGTGGAGAACACTGAAGCTTTCTTT.

Regarding this clone: An end of the junction does not agree with germline; a read error may underlie this. The CDR3 region is CAISESFIRDTNF. The CDR3 DNA is TGTGCCATCAGTGAGTCGTTCATTCGGGACACTAACTTC. The chain is built from TRBV10-3 and TRBJ2-7, with TRBD1 as a possible D gene (6 bases). The V gene's germline CDR1 is ENHRY and CDR2 SYGVKD. This CDR3 spans 13 amino acids.

In the case of this clone: Other DNA sequences in this sample translate to the same CDR3. The CDR3 nucleotides are TGTGCCAGCTCACCACCTTCGGAGACCCAGTACTTC. Translated, it gives CASSPPSETQYF. The chain couples TRBV18 to TRBJ2-5; no definite D call. The CDR3 is made up of 12 amino acids. V was shortened by 0 bases and J by 5 bases, with 4 bases between the two germline ends. Germline CDR1 and CDR2: KGHSH and LQKENI.

The chain uses TRBV25-1 and TRBJ1-4; a possible D gene is TRBD1 (6 bases). The CDR3 is 15 residues long. CDR1 and CDR2 (germline): MGHDK, SYGVNS. Trimming took 3 bases from V and 3 from J, leaving 11 bases between them. CDR3 DNA: TGTGCCAGCAGTGAGGGGGGGCCGGCTAATGAAAAACTGTTTTTT. Residues: CASSEGGPANEKLFF.

The sample holds one count of this clone. This sample includes further DNA sequences coding for the same CDR3. The chain combines TRBV28 with TRBJ2-7; a weak D match, TRBD2 (6 bases). The germline V gene encodes CDR1 MDHEN and CDR2 SYDVKM. V was shortened by 3 bases and J by 4 bases, with 10 bases between the two germline ends. The CDR3 length is 13 residues. CDR3 bases: TGTGCCAGCAGTTTGGAGGGGTTATACGAGCAGTACTTC. It translates to CASSLEGLYEQYF.

The chain recombines TRBV18 with TRBJ1-5; D uncertain. Germline V gene data show CDR1 as KGHSH and CDR2 as LQKENI. This CDR3 has 15 amino acids. The V end lost 0 bases, the J end lost 5 bases, and 11 bases lay between the germline ends. This CDR3 is CASSPPPKNHQPQHF. The CDR3 DNA reads TGTGCCAGCTCACCACCACCTAAGAACCATCAGCCCCAGCATTTT.

This sequence joins TRBV6-8 and TRBJ1-2, with no clear D. Trimming took off 10 bases at V and 2 bases at J, with 14 bases between the two ends. The CDR3 loop spans 13 amino acids. Germline assignment: CDR1 MNHGY and CDR2 SAAAGT. The DNA of the CDR3 is TGTGCCATCACCCCAGACATGAACTATGGCTACACCTTC. It is translated as CAITPDMNYGYTF.

This clone has a single count. This rearrangement joins TRBV1 to TRBJ1-4; the DNA was not used to check the table's D call, TRBD1. TRBV1 is designated a pseudogene. This CDR3 spans 16 amino acids. The CDR3 is CASSQDRSGPDEKLFF. DNA of the CDR3: TGCGCCAGCAGCCAGGACAGGAGTGGGCCTGATGAAAAACTGTTTTTT.

This clone was observed once. The chain has TRBV7-1 and TRBJ2-4, with 9 bases fitting TRBD2. TRBV7-1 has ORF status, its function being uncertain. This CDR3 spans 17 amino acids. J was trimmed by 3 bases and V by 5 bases; bases with no gene match: 11. This CDR3 reads CASSAALAGFDKNIQYF. The CDR3 DNA reads TGTGCCAGCAGCGCTGCCCTAGCGGGATTTGACAAAAACATTCAGTACTTC.

The rearrangement links TRBV28 to TRBJ2-7, with a weak D call TRBD1 (6 bases). V shed 5 bases and J shed 4 bases, with 12 bases lying between them. Per the germline V gene, CDR1 is MDHEN and CDR2 is SYDVKM. The CDR3 is made up of 13 amino acids. The CDR3 sequence is CASSPGTQYEQYF. The CDR3 region has the DNA TGTGCCAGCAGTCCGGGGACACAGTACGAGCAGTACTTC. Drawing the rest from reference TRBV28 and TRBJ2-7, the complete variable domain is DVKVTQSSRYLVKRTGEKVFLECVQDMDHENMFWYRQDPGLGLRLIYFSYDVKMKEKGDIPEGYSVSREKKERFSLILESASTNQTSMYLCASSPGTQYEQYFGPGTRLTVT.

The chain joins TRBV5-1 to TRBJ1-5, with TRBD1 matching over 7 bases. Germline-derived CDR1 and CDR2 are SGHRS and YFSETQ. This CDR3 is built from 15 residues. V shed 1 base, J shed 10 bases, and the junction held 11 bases outside the gene matches. In DNA, the CDR3 is TGCGCCAGCAGCTTGTCAGGGGGTGGGGAGGGACCCCAGCATTTT. Translating it yields CASSLSGGGEGPQHF. Combining the CDR3 with reference TRBV5-1 and TRBJ1-5 gives the whole variable domain KAGVTQTPRYLIKTRGQQVTLSCSPISGHRSVSWYQQTPGQGLQFLFEYFSETQRNKGNFPGRFSGRQFSNSRSEMNVSTLELGDSALYLCASSLSGGGEGPQHFGDGTRLSIL.

V usage is TRBV10-2 and J usage is TRBJ2-7, with D perhaps matching TRBD1 (6 bases). V was trimmed by 8 bases and J by 6 bases, leaving 20 bases between them. This CDR3 is built from 14 residues. The germline V gene has CDR1 WSHSY and CDR2 SAAADI. CDR3 DNA: TGCGCCAGCTCTAACAGGGAGACTCTACTCGAGCAGTACTTC. It specifies CASSNRETLLEQYF.

This chain connects TRBV6-4 to TRBJ2-1; 8 positions agree with TRBD2. CDR1 is MRHNA, CDR2 SNTAGT, per germline. This CDR3 contains 15 residues. J was trimmed by 5 bases and V by 6 bases; bases with no gene match: 9. In DNA, the CDR3 is TGTGCCAGCAGGAGACCCCAGCGGGGGAACAATGAGCAGTTCTTC. It codes for CASRRPQRGNNEQFF.

Only a few counts were recorded for this clone. The chain employs TRBV14 and TRBJ2-3; perhaps TRBD1 as D (6 bases). V lost 3 bases to trimming and J lost 4 bases, with 11 bases between them. The germline gives CDR1 SGHDN, CDR2 FVKESK. CDR3 length equals 14 residues. The CDR3 loop reads CASSQGARSDTQYF. The CDR3 DNA reads TGTGCCAGCAGCCAGGGGGCGCGATCAGATACGCAGTATTTT.